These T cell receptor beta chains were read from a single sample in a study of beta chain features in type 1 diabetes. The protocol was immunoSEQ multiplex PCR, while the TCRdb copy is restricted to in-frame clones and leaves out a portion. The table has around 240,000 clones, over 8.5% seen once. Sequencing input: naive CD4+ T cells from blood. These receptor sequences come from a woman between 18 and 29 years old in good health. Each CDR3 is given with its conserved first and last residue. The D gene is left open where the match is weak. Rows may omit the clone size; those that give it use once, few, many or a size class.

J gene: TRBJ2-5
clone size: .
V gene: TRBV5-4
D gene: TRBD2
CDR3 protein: CASSLALGLAETQYF
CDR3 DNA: TGTGCCAGCAGCTTGGCCCTGGGACTAGCGGAGACCCAGTACTTC

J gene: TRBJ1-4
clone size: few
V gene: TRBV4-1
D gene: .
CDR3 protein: CASSQDPLGASNEKLFF
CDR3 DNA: TGCGCCAGCAGCCAAGATCCATTAGGGGCTTCTAATGAAAAACTGTTTTTT

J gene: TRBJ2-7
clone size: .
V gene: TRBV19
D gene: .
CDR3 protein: CASSIPGPVGGEQYF
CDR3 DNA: TGTGCCAGTAGTATTCCCGGTCCAGTGGGGGGCGAGCAGTACTTC

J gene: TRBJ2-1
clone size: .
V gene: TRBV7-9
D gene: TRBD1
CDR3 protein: CASSFQGALYNEQFF
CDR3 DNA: TGTGCCAGCAGCTTTCAGGGGGCTCTGTACAATGAGCAGTTCTTC

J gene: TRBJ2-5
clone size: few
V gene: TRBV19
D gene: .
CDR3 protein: CASSIVTSPKETQYF
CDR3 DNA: TGTGCCAGTAGTATAGTAACTAGCCCGAAAGAGACCCAGTACTTC

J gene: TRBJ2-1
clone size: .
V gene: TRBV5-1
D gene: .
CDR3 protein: CASSPTTGTYNEQFF
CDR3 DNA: TGCGCCAGCAGCCCAACAACAGGGACCTACAATGAGCAGTTCTTC

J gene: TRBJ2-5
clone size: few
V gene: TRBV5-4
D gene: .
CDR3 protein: CASSGRSDPQETQYF
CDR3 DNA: TGTGCCAGCAGCGGGAGGTCTGATCCCCAAGAGACCCAGTACTTC

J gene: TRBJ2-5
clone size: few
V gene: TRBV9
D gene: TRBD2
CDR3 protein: CASSVATVGGGQETQYF
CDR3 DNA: TGTGCCAGCAGCGTAGCTACTGTGGGGGGGGGACAAGAGACCCAGTACTTC

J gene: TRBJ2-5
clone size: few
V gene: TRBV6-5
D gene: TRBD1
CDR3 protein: CASSYAGQGLGETQYF
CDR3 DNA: TGTGCCAGCAGTTACGCCGGACAGGGGCTAGGCGAGACCCAGTACTTC

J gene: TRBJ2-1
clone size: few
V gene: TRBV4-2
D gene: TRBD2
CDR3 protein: CASSQDRAGGPRNEQFF
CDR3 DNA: TGTGCCAGCAGCCAAGACCGAGCGGGAGGGCCTAGAAATGAGCAGTTCTTC

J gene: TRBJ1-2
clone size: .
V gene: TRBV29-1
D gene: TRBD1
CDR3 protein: CSVHRDRGGYGYTF
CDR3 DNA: TGCAGCGTACACAGGGACAGGGGCGGGTATGGCTACACCTTC

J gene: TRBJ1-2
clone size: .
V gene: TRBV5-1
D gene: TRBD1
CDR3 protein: CASSLGTGGYGYTF
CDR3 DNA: TGCGCCAGCAGCTTGGGCACAGGGGGCTATGGCTACACCTTC

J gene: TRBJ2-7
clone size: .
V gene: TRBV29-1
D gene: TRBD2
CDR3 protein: CSVARGGPYEQYF
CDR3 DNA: TGCAGCGTTGCGCGGGGAGGGCCCTACGAGCAGTACTTC

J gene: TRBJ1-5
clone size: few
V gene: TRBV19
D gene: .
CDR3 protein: CASSISGGPGNQPQHF
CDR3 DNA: TGTGCCAGTAGTATAAGCGGGGGGCCCGGCAATCAGCCCCAGCATTTT

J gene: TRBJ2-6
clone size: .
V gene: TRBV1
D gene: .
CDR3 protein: CTSSQADRGRETGANVLTF
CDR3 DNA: TGCACCAGCAGCCAAGCAGACAGGGGCCGGGAGACTGGGGCCAACGTCCTGACTTTC

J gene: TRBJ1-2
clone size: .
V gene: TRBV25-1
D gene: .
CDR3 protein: CASSESRGYGYTF
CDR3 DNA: TGTGCCAGCAGTGAATCCCGGGGCTATGGCTACACCTTC

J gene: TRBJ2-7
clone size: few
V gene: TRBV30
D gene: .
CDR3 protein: CAWRGRSYEQYF
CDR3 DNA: TGTGCCTGGAGGGGCAGATCCTACGAGCAGTACTTC

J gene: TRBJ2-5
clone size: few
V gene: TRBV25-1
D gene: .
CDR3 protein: CASSELGEDAETQYF
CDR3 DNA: TGTGCCAGCAGTGAATTGGGGGAGGACGCAGAGACCCAGTACTTC

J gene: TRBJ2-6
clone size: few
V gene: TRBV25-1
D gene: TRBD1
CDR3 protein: CAIPRDRVSGANVLTF
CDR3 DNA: TGTGCCATCCCCCGGGACAGGGTCTCTGGGGCCAACGTCCTGACTTTC

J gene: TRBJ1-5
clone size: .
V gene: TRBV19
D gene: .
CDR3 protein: CASSQPSRKGGNQPQHF
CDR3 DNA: TGTGCCAGTAGCCAGCCGTCCAGGAAAGGGGGCAATCAGCCCCAGCATTTT

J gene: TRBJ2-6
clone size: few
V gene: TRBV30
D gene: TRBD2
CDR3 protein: CAWDFGGSGANVLTF
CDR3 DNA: TGTGCCTGGGATTTCGGGGGGTCTGGGGCCAACGTCCTGACTTTC

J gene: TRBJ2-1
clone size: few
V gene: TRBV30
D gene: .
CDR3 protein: CAWSGAYPNNEQFF
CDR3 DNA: TGTGCCTGGAGTGGGGCTTATCCTAACAATGAGCAGTTCTTC

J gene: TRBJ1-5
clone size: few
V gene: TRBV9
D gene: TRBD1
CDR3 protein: CASSARGQGFEPQHF
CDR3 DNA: TGTGCCAGCAGCGCTCGTGGACAGGGTTTTGAGCCCCAGCATTTT

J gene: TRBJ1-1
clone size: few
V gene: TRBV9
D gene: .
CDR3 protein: CASSSTQNTEAFF
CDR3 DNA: TGTGCCAGCAGCTCCACACAGAACACTGAAGCTTTCTTT

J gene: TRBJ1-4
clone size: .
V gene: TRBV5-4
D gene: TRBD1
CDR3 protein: CASRRTGANEKLFF
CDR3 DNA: TGTGCCAGCAGACGGACAGGGGCTAATGAAAAACTGTTTTTT

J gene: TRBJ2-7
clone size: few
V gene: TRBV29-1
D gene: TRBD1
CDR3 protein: CSAEDRANPYEQYF
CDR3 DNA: TGCAGCGCAGAGGACAGGGCTAATCCCTACGAGCAGTACTTC

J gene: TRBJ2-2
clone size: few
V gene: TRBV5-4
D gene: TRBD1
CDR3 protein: CASSPRTGGRTGELFF
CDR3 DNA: TGTGCCAGCAGCCCGCGGACAGGCGGAAGGACCGGGGAGCTGTTTTTT

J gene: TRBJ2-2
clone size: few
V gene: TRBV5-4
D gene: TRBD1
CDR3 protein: CASSLGQGNTGELFF
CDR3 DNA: TGTGCCAGCAGCTTGGGACAGGGGAACACCGGGGAGCTGTTTTTT